This TCR beta chain was obtained from a study of blood T cell repertoires in COVID-19. Grouping used clinical history reported by participants in a survey and questionnaire. Before being deemed recovered, Cohort 3 donors had two negative PCRs, clearance, or symptom resolution. The CDR3 spans 15 residues. The V segment lost 0 bases and the J segment 3 bases; nucleotides outside the gene matches: 3. Germline V CDR1 and CDR2: MNHEY, SVGAGI. Repertoires were generated with immunoSEQ multiplex PCR, while TCRdb's copy carries only in-frame clones and drops some. The data show about 380,000 clones, around 89% seen once.

The sequenced material came from PBMCs or T cells enriched from blood (not recorded which). The chain combines TRBV6-5 with TRBJ2-7; 9 bases map to TRBD1. The TCR comes from a woman aged 18-35 years who had recovered from COVID-19. The DNA for the CDR3 is TGTGCCAGCAGTTACTCAGGGGACAGGGACTACGAGCAGTACTTC. Encoded protein: CASSYSGDRDYEQYF.